The 19 T cell receptor beta chains below all came from one sample that was sequenced in a study of CXCR3-negative and CXCR3-positive naive CD8 T cells. Study observations and caveats: The TRB CDR3s that CXCR3-positive naive cells carried were more hydrophobic than those of CXCR3-negative naive cells.

5' RACE with UMI labels generated the TRB cDNA libraries. Using the 5' RACE reads, TCRdb records one entry per CDR3 protein without DNA. This sample contains more than 100,000 distinct CDR3 sequences. Their specific antigens are unknown. The specimen was naive CXCR3+ CD8+ T cells from blood. Described subset: CD45RO-CCR7+CD27+CD95- naive CD8+ T cells expressing CXCR3 (TNR3+). The receptors were gathered from a human donor in good health. Some clones in this sample may be carry-over from other donors' samples.

The chain has TRBV7-9 and TRBJ1-5; the TCRdb call, TRBD1, lacks DNA for checking. CDR3 length equals 15 residues. Germline V lookup: CDR1 SEHNR, CDR2 FQNEAQ (reference sequence). CDR3 protein: CASSRDPGGDQPQHF.

The rearrangement uses TRBV23-1 and TRBJ2-2. TRBV23-1 is identified as an open reading frame with a role that is uncertain. CDR3 length: 15 residues. CDR3 protein: CATTIDRANTGELFF.

The chain has TRBV2 and TRBJ1-2. The CDR3 is 16 residues long. The V gene's germline CDR1 is SNHLY and CDR2 FYNNEI. CDR3 loop: CASSEKVDARSYGYTF. The full variable domain, its missing parts supplied by reference TRBV2 and TRBJ1-2, is EPEVTQTPSHQVTQMGQEVILRCVPISNHLYFYWYRQILGQKVEFLVSFYNNEISEKSEIFDDQFSVERPDGSNFTLKIRSTKLEDSAMYFCASSEKVDARSYGYTFGSGTRLTVV.

The J gene is TRBJ2-7, the V gene TRBV5-5; TCRdb calls TRBD2, which cannot be checked without DNA. The CDR3 loop spans 14 amino acids. Germline V CDR1 and CDR2: SGHKS, YYEKEE (reference sequence). CDR3 in amino acids: CASSLGGGAHEQYF.

The chain has TRBV5-1 and TRBJ2-6. Germline loops: CDR1 SGHRS, CDR2 YFSETQ. CDR3 length: 17 amino acids. The CDR3 reads CASSLNPGSSGANVLTF.

The rearrangement uses TRBV29-1 and TRBJ2-7. The CDR3 is made up of 13 amino acids. Per germline, CDR1 SQVTM and CDR2 ANQGSEA. The CDR3 protein is CSVEGQNSYEQYF.

The chain links TRBV11-2 to TRBJ1-1; TCRdb's D call of TRBD1 is untestable without DNA. Germline loops: CDR1 SGHAT, CDR2 FQNNGV. The CDR3 length is 13 residues. CDR3 sequence reads: CASSFSDRVEAFF.

The genes are TRBV23-1 and TRBJ2-2; TCRdb gives TRBD1 as the D gene, but with no DNA this cannot be confirmed. TRBV23-1 is recorded as an ORF, its role being uncertain. This CDR3 contains 18 residues. The CDR3 region is CANSTGTGEERATGELFF.

V gene TRBV4-1 combines with J gene TRBJ2-7. The CDR3 contains 14 residues. CDR1 and CDR2 from the germline V gene are MGHRA and YSYEKL. CDR3 protein: CASSQVPVTYEQYF.

V is TRBV28 and J is TRBJ2-1; with no DNA, the TCRdb D assignment of TRBD1 cannot be verified. The CDR3 spans 15 residues. Per germline, CDR1 MDHEN and CDR2 SYDVKM. The CDR3: CASAGGESSYNEQFF.

The J gene is TRBJ1-2, the V gene TRBV3-1. The V gene's germline CDR1 is LGHDT and CDR2 YNNKEL (reference sequence). The CDR3 extends over 16 amino acids. The chain's CDR3 is CASSQVLWAGTRGYTF.

Here the CDR3 reads CASSPSSGSYNEQFF. The gene calls are TRBV19 and TRBJ2-1; TCRdb lists TRBD2, though no DNA is available to test this call. Germline CDR1 and CDR2: LNHDA and SQIVND (reference sequence). This CDR3 comprises 15 residues.

The CDR3 here is CSVEGAGPTYEQYF. J is TRBJ2-7 and V is TRBV29-1; TCRdb lists TRBD2, though no DNA is available to test this call. The germline V gene has CDR1 SQVTM and CDR2 ANQGSEA. This CDR3 is built from 14 residues.

V and J are TRBV4-3 and TRBJ2-1; TCRdb's D gene call, TRBD1, goes unchecked for lack of DNA. CDR1 is LGHNA, CDR2 YSLEER, per germline. This CDR3 comprises 17 residues. CDR3: CASSQDSYTGGADEQFF.

The gene calls are TRBV30 and TRBJ2-7; checking the TCRdb D call of TRBD2 is not possible without DNA. The CDR3 consists of 15 residues. In germline, CDR1 is GTSNPN, CDR2 SVGIG (reference sequence). CDR3 residues: CAWSGGGGSSYEQYF.

The V call is TRBV29-1, the J call TRBJ1-1; lacking DNA, the TRBD1 call made by TCRdb goes unchecked. This CDR3 has 11 amino acids. Germline V gene lookup returns CDR1 SQVTM and CDR2 ANQGSEA. The CDR3 spells CSVHRTGEAFF.

The V call is TRBV7-9, the J call TRBJ2-3; TCRdb indicates TRBD2, and absent DNA this call remains unverified. From germline, CDR1 is SEHNR and CDR2 FQNEAQ (reference sequence). This CDR3 has 16 amino acids. This CDR3 is CASSLEAAGGGDTQYF.

The chain is built from TRBV15 and TRBJ2-7; TCRdb reports TRBD1, a call that lacks DNA to check it against. Germline V gene data show CDR1 as LNHNV and CDR2 as YYDKDF (reference sequence). The CDR3 loop spans 13 amino acids. The CDR3 sequence: CATSSGTTEEQYF. The entire variable domain, with the rest obtained from reference TRBV15 and TRBJ2-7, is as follows: DAMVIQNPRYQVTQFGKPVTLSCSQTLNHNVMYWYQQKSSQAPKLLFHYYDKDFNNEADTPDNFQSRRPNTSFCFLDIRSPGLGDTAMYLCATSSGTTEEQYFGPGTRLTVT.

The chain joins TRBV7-3 to TRBJ2-1; TCRdb outputs TRBD1, but without DNA this stays unchecked. CDR1 is SGHTA and CDR2 is FQGTGA in the germline V gene. There are 15 residues in the CDR3. The CDR3 reads CASEVGRGTGNEQFF.